The 3 T cell receptor beta chains in this list originate from one sample, sequenced in a study of blood T cell repertoires in COVID-19. This table comes from immunoSEQ multiplex PCR, and its TCRdb copy is limited to in-frame clones, with some not included. The sample consists of 68,000 or so clones, roughly 90% of them appearing once. The sequencing input was peripheral blood. All receptors derive from a man aged 25 to 45 with acute or convalescent COVID-19.

The J gene is TRBJ2-2, the V gene TRBV5-1; a weak D match, TRBD1 (6 bases). V was clipped by 5 bases and J by 4 bases, with 12 bases between them. This CDR3 spans 14 amino acids. CDR1 and CDR2 (germline): SGHRS, YFSETQ. The CDR3: CASRDSSRTGELFF. CDR3 in DNA: TGCGCCAGCAGGGACAGTTCACGCACCGGGGAGCTGTTTTTT.

The chain carries TRBV7-9 and TRBJ2-5; D is possibly TRBD1 (6 bases). The V gene's germline CDR1 is SEHNR and CDR2 FQNEAQ (reference sequence). CDR3 length: 15 residues. Trimming cost V 6 bases and J 2 bases, with 16 bases left between them. The CDR3 here is CASRSQGLGQETQYF. CDR3 DNA: TGTGCCAGCAGATCTCAGGGGCTGGGGCAAGAGACCCAGTACTTC.

This clone was found a few times. The chain carries TRBV4-1 and TRBJ1-5, with 12 bases aligning to TRBD1. CDR3 size: 19 residues. Germline CDR1 and CDR2: MGHRA and YSYEKL. Trimming removed 0 bases from V and 2 bases from J; junction bases left unmatched: 8. The CDR3 loop is CASSQEGQGALLRNQPQHF. The DNA of the CDR3 is TGCGCCAGCAGCCAAGAGGGACAGGGGGCCCTATTGCGCAATCAGCCCCAGCATTTT.